The next 5 T cell receptor beta chains were all read from a single sample in a study of cytomegalovirus exposure and HLA in healthy donors. Produced via immunoSEQ multiplex PCR; TCRdb's table is partial and in-frame only. The sample contains 250,000 to 300,000 clones, around 86% of which appear only once. The sequencing sample was made of PBMCs. These receptors came from a woman between 18 and 29 years old in good health and CMV-seronegative.

The CDR3 spells CASIIGTGSIGGYTF. CDR3 DNA sequence: TGTGCCAGCATCATTGGTACAGGGTCGATTGGTGGCTACACCTTC. The rearrangement joins TRBV5-6 to TRBJ1-2; D may be TRBD1 (6 bases). Trimming left V 6 bases short and J 7 bases short, with 22 bases between. The CDR3 totals 15 residues. Germline CDR1 SGHDT, CDR2 YYEEEE.

This clone was seen more than once but under ten times. V gene TRBV7-2 combines with J gene TRBJ1-2; D perhaps matches TRBD1 (6 bases). The CDR3 is made up of 14 amino acids. V gave up 1 base and J gave up 6 bases, with 12 bases separating them. Germline lookup yields CDR1 SGHTA and CDR2 FQGNSA. CDR3 loop: CASSLDWPGDGYTF. The CDR3 nucleotides are TGTGCCAGCAGCTTAGATTGGCCAGGGGATGGCTACACCTTC.

This chain connects TRBV7-9 to TRBJ2-5; D possibly corresponds to TRBD1 (6 bases). The germline gives CDR1 SEHNR, CDR2 FQNEAQ (reference sequence). The CDR3 length is 14 residues. With 5 bases removed from V and 1 base from J, the gap between germline ends came to 11 bases. The CDR3 loop reads CASSIGQSQETQYF. The CDR3 DNA is TGTGCCAGCAGCATCGGACAGTCCCAAGAGACCCAGTACTTC.

This chain links TRBV7-8 with TRBJ2-7; 11 bases are a match to TRBD2. The CDR3 runs to 15 residues. J lost 5 bases, V lost 5 bases, and 8 bases had no gene match. CDR1 is SGHVS, CDR2 FQNEAQ, per germline. The CDR3 DNA reads as TGTGCCAGCAGCGCCCGACTAGCGGGGCGGAACGAGCAGTACTTC. Amino acid sequence: CASSARLAGRNEQYF.

A few counts support this clone. The chain joins TRBV11-3 to TRBJ2-7; TRBD2 matches at 7 bases. The CDR3 loop spans 13 amino acids. CDR1 SGHNT and CDR2 YENEEA come from the germline V gene. V lost 6 bases to trimming and J lost 2 bases; unmatched junction nucleotides: 4. In DNA form, the CDR3 reads TGTGCCAGCAGGGCTAGCGGTCCCTACGAGCAGTACTTC. This codes for CASRASGPYEQYF.